This TCR beta chain is from a study of blood T cell repertoires in COVID-19. Study background: COVID-19 samples from acute and convalescent phases originated in the United States, Italy and Spain. Sources were T cells, B-cell-depleted T cells, or PBMCs; the material itself was cDNA or gDNA.

How the authors handled the data: Cell counts per sample came from amplifying reference gene primers. Profiling relied on immunoSEQ multiplex PCR, and the TCRdb table lists in-frame clones only, not all of them. That table gives V, J and clone size, and the DNA gave D and trimming. The repertoire holds 70,000 or so clones, with around 91% as singletons. V gave up 4 bases and J gave up 0 bases, with 8 bases separating them. This CDR3 is 14 amino acids long. CDR1 and CDR2 from the germline V gene are KGHDR and SFDVKD. The sequenced material came from peripheral blood. This TCR came from a human donor in a cohort sampled during active COVID-19. V usage is TRBV24-1 and J usage is TRBJ1-1; the D is unclear. DNA of the CDR3: TGTGCCACCAGTGACGGGCGGGTGAACACTGAAGCTTTCTTT. Translation: CATSDGRVNTEAFF.